The T cell receptor (beta chain) under discussion was sequenced for a study of blood T cell repertoires in COVID-19. As for the study in general: T cells, B-cell-depleted T cells, or PBMCs provided the cDNA or gDNA that served as material.

Using immunoSEQ multiplex PCR, the repertoire was profiled, and TCRdb retains in-frame clones only, with some absent. The sample consists of about 200,000 clones, around nine tenths of them appearing once. CDR1 WSHSY and CDR2 SAAADI come from the germline V gene. V was pared by 7 bases and J by 0 bases, with 6 bases of the junction left unmatched. CDR3 length: 15 amino acids. The sequencing input was peripheral blood. The rearrangement links TRBV10-2 to TRBJ2-7; 10 positions match TRBD1. The TCR sequence derives from a man aged 60-69 years with COVID-19, enrolled during active disease. DNA of the CDR3: TGCGCCAGCAAGAGGGACAGGGGAATCTCCTACGAGCAGTACTTC. This sequence encodes CASKRDRGISYEQYF.